These 32 T cell receptor beta chains were sequenced from one sample in a study of blood T cell repertoires in COVID-19. Clones were read by immunoSEQ multiplex PCR, and TCRdb kept only the in-frame ones, dropping some. Of fewer than 200,000 clones detected, less than 85% appear once; the ten largest clones hold around 4.8%. The sequenced material came from PBMCs or T cells enriched from blood (not recorded which). All receptors come from a woman aged 50 to 60 who had recovered from COVID-19.

The chain employs TRBV25-1 and TRBJ1-1; a possible D gene is TRBD1 (5 bases). Trimming took off 6 bases at V and 4 bases at J, with 15 bases between the two ends. Germline V gene sequence: CDR1 MGHDK, CDR2 SYGVNS. CDR3 length: 14 amino acids. CDR3 coding DNA: TGTGCCAGCAGCCAGAGTCGGGGGGGCACTGAAGCTTTCTTT. It yields the protein CASSQSRGGTEAFF.

This chain connects TRBV5-5 to TRBJ2-1; 12 positions match TRBD1. Looked up from germline, CDR1 is SGHKS and CDR2 is YYEKEE (reference sequence). This CDR3 has 15 amino acids. Losses at the gene ends were 4 bases for V and 7 bases for J; bases not matched to a gene: 6. The CDR3 sequence: CASSHGTGGRNEQFF. CDR3 coding DNA: TGTGCCAGCAGCCACGGGACAGGGGGCAGGAATGAGCAGTTCTTC.

This clone occurred once. CDR3 region: CASSSGTGVGYGYTF. The CDR3 coding sequence is TGTGCCAGCAGCTCCGGGACAGGGGTTGGCTATGGCTACACCTTC. The J gene is TRBJ1-2, the V gene TRBV11-2; 10 nucleotides line up with TRBD1. The length of the CDR3 is 15 residues. The trim removed 4 bases at V and 4 bases at J, leaving 6 bases unmatched. Germline V gene data show CDR1 as SGHAT and CDR2 as FQNNGV.

The V call is TRBV7-9, the J call TRBJ1-4; TRBD1 agrees at 9 bases. Germline V lookup: CDR1 SEHNR, CDR2 FQNEAQ (reference sequence). There are 14 residues in the CDR3. V shed 5 bases and J 5 bases; nucleotides not matched to a gene: 3. CDR3 sequence: CASSQDRGNEKLFF. The CDR3 DNA is TGTGCCAGCAGCCAAGACAGGGGGAATGAAAAACTGTTTTTT. Filled out from reference TRBV7-9 and TRBJ1-4, the complete variable domain reads DTGVSQNPRHKITKRGQNVTFRCDPISEHNRLYWYRQTLGQGPEFLTYFQNEAQLEKSRLLSDRFSAERPKGSFSTLEIQRTEQGDSAMYLCASSQDRGNEKLFFGSGTQLSVL.

The chain carries TRBV5-1 and TRBJ2-1, with 7 positions matching TRBD2. This CDR3 is built from 16 residues. CDR1 and CDR2 from the germline V gene are SGHRS and YFSETQ. The junction had 14 bases not matched to a gene; V was cut back by 4 bases and J by 7 bases. The CDR3 is CASSPQGLTIANEQFF. CDR3 sequence (DNA): TGCGCCAGCAGCCCCCAGGGACTAACCATAGCGAATGAGCAGTTCTTC.

The chain uses TRBV7-8 and TRBJ1-2, with 7 bases lining up with TRBD1. This CDR3 is built from 14 residues. V lost 2 bases and J lost 7; bases outside the gene matches: 7. The germline V gene has CDR1 SGHVS and CDR2 FQNEAQ. The CDR3 DNA reads as TGTGCCAGCAGCTTAACCACAGGGGCGCGTGGCTACACCTTC. Translation: CASSLTTGARGYTF.

Of note for this clone: Other DNA sequences of this sample code for an identical CDR3. The V gene is TRBV7-2, the J gene TRBJ1-5, with D maybe TRBD1 (6 bases). This CDR3 has 14 amino acids. Germline assignment: CDR1 SGHTA and CDR2 FQGNSA. Deletions cut 5 bases from V and 3 bases from J, with 11 bases between. The CDR3 region has the DNA TGTGCCAGCAGCCCACAGGGTATCAATCAGCCCCAGCATTTT. Protein sequence: CASSPQGINQPQHF.

The chain links TRBV24-1 to TRBJ2-2; 8 bases are shared with TRBD1. V dropped 6 bases and J dropped 6; count of bases not matched to a gene: 11. This CDR3 region has 16 residues. Germline V gene sequence: CDR1 KGHDR, CDR2 SFDVKD. The CDR3: CATSPSGTGRSGELFF. CDR3 DNA sequence: TGTGCCACCAGTCCATCCGGGACAGGTCGATCCGGGGAGCTGTTTTTT.

The rearrangement links TRBV5-1 to TRBJ2-1; TRBD2 might be the D (5 bases). The germline CDR1 and CDR2 sequences are SGHRS and YFSETQ. V lost 0 bases and J 8 bases, leaving 9 bases between the germline ends. The CDR3 totals 13 residues. The CDR3 protein is CASSLDPGDEQFF. CDR3 nucleotides: TGCGCCAGCAGCTTGGATCCCGGGGATGAGCAGTTCTTC. Complete variable domain (other parts from reference TRBV5-1 and TRBJ2-1): KAGVTQTPRYLIKTRGQQVTLSCSPISGHRSVSWYQQTPGQGLQFLFEYFSETQRNKGNFPGRFSGRQFSNSRSEMNVSTLELGDSALYLCASSLDPGDEQFFGPGTRLTVL.

The chain has TRBV11-2 and TRBJ1-6; weak D call: TRBD1 (6 bases). This CDR3 comprises 16 residues. Per the germline V gene, CDR1 is SGHAT and CDR2 is FQNNGV. The V end was cut by 5 bases, the J end by 8 bases, with 19 bases between. The CDR3 region is CASSSRRGRGYSPLHF. CDR3 nucleotide sequence: TGTGCCAGCAGCAGCAGGCGAGGGAGGGGGTATTCACCCCTCCACTTT.

The chain joins TRBV5-4 to TRBJ2-1; 9 bases match TRBD2. The CDR3 runs to 15 residues. Per the germline V gene, CDR1 is SGHNT and CDR2 is YYREEE (reference sequence). V lost 1 base, J lost 2 bases, and 1 base stayed unmatched. CDR3 in amino acids: CASSLKREAYNEQFF. CDR3 coding DNA: TGTGCCAGCAGCTTGAAGCGGGAGGCCTACAATGAGCAGTTCTTC.

The genes are TRBV6-6 and TRBJ1-2, with a weak D call TRBD1 (6 bases). With 5 bases removed from V and 0 bases from J, the gap between germline ends came to 19 bases. The CDR3 extends over 17 amino acids. Germline V gene lookup returns CDR1 MNHNY and CDR2 SVGAGI (reference sequence). DNA of the CDR3: TGTGCCAGCAGTCAGATCGAACAGGGTGAAGCTAACTATGGCTACACCTTC. The encoded protein is CASSQIEQGEANYGYTF.

V and J are TRBV9 and TRBJ2-6; 7 bases are shared with TRBD1. The CDR3 consists of 16 residues. CDR1 and CDR2 from the germline V gene are SGDLS and YYNGEE. V was pared by 3 bases and J by 4 bases, with 7 bases of the junction left unmatched. The DNA of the CDR3 is TGTGCCAGCAGCGACGACAGGGCTGGAGGGGCCAACGTCCTGACTTTC. The encoded protein is CASSDDRAGGANVLTF.

The rearrangement joins TRBV2 to TRBJ1-1, with TRBD1 matching 9 bases. Germline CDR1 SNHLY, CDR2 FYNNEI. There are 13 residues in the CDR3. V shed 6 bases and J 4 bases; nucleotides not matched to a gene: 3. CDR3 sequence reads: CASRTGGFTEAFF. In DNA form, the CDR3 reads TGTGCCAGCAGAACAGGGGGCTTCACTGAAGCTTTCTTT. Using reference TRBV2 and TRBJ1-1 for the parts outside the CDR3, the full variable domain is EPEVTQTPSHQVTQMGQEVILRCVPISNHLYFYWYRQILGQKVEFLVSFYNNEISEKSEIFDDQFSVERPDGSNFTLKIRSTKLEDSAMYFCASRTGGFTEAFFGQGTRLTVV.

The chain couples TRBV5-6 to TRBJ2-7; 8 nucleotides align to TRBD1. The trim removed 5 bases at V and 5 bases at J, leaving 6 bases unmatched. The CDR3 is made up of 13 amino acids. The germline V gene encodes CDR1 SGHDT and CDR2 YYEEEE. The CDR3 nucleotides read TGTGCCAGCAGTCCAGGGGGCAGGGACGAGCAGTACGTC. Translation gives CASSPGGRDEQYV.

The V and J genes are TRBV2 and TRBJ1-6, with D unresolved. The V gene lost 3 bases and the J gene lost 7 bases, with 13 bases spanning the gap. CDR3 length: 15 residues. CDR1 is SNHLY, CDR2 FYNNEI, per germline. The CDR3 coding sequence is TGTGCCAGCAGTGATCGTCCTTCGCGGAATTCACCCCTCCACTTT. Translation: CASSDRPSRNSPLHF.

The chain uses TRBV21-1 and TRBJ2-3; the D call in the table, TRBD2, was not verified against the DNA. TRBV21-1 is assigned pseudogene status. The CDR3 consists of 14 residues. DNA for the CDR3: TGTGCCACCCGAGGAGGGACCCGCACAGATACGCAGTATTTT. Its protein is CATRGGTRTDTQYF.

The chain has TRBV21-1 and TRBJ1-2; the table gives TRBD1 as D, unverified against the DNA. TRBV21-1 is labeled a pseudogene. The CDR3 consists of 13 residues. CDR3 sequence (DNA): TGTGCCAGCAGCAAAAACGCCAGTCATGGCTACACCTTC. This translates into CASSKNASHGYTF.

The chain uses TRBV19 and TRBJ2-4; 10 nucleotides match TRBD2. Germline CDR1 is LNHDA and CDR2 is SQIVND (reference sequence). This CDR3 region has 13 residues. The V segment lost 6 bases and the J segment 8 bases; nucleotides outside the gene matches: 4. The chain's CDR3 is CASRGLATDIQYF. The DNA for the CDR3 is TGTGCCAGTAGGGGACTAGCGACGGACATTCAGTACTTC.

This clone appeared a few times. The genes are TRBV27 and TRBJ1-6, with a possible D match to TRBD1 (5 bases). Trimming pared 3 bases from V and 9 bases from J, leaving 18 bases between. Germline V gives CDR1 MNHEY, CDR2 SMNVEV (reference sequence). The CDR3 runs 16 residues. This CDR3 is CASSLVPQGRVSPLHF. CDR3 sequence (DNA): TGTGCCAGCAGTTTGGTCCCCCAGGGTCGGGTTTCACCCCTCCACTTT.

This clone turned up a few times. The chain has TRBV5-1 and TRBJ1-2; 7 positions agree with TRBD1. The V gene end was trimmed by 1 base and the J gene end by 7 bases; junction bases not matched to a gene: 7. CDR1 is SGHRS, CDR2 YFSETQ, per germline. The CDR3 is 14 residues long. The CDR3 loop is CASSLCRGRGGYTF. In nucleotides, the CDR3 is TGCGCCAGCAGCTTGTGTAGGGGGCGAGGTGGCTACACCTTC.

V and J are TRBV18 and TRBJ2-3; unclear D gene. V lost 2 bases, J lost 2 bases, and 5 bases lay in between. Germline CDR1 and CDR2: KGHSH and LQKENI. The length of the CDR3 is 13 residues. CDR3 sequence: CASSPSNTDTQYF. CDR3 DNA: TGTGCCAGCTCACCATCAAACACAGATACGCAGTATTTT.

V is TRBV5-1 and J is TRBJ1-2, with TRBD1 as a possible D gene (5 bases). Germline CDR1 is SGHRS and CDR2 is YFSETQ. The CDR3 totals 14 residues. V lost 3 bases to trimming and J lost 8 bases, with 17 bases between them. CDR3 nucleotides: TGCGCCAGCAGCTCCGGGACTAATTCCCGAGGCTACACCTTC. Residues: CASSSGTNSRGYTF. Variable domain in full (rest from reference TRBV5-1 and TRBJ1-2): KAGVTQTPRYLIKTRGQQVTLSCSPISGHRSVSWYQQTPGQGLQFLFEYFSETQRNKGNFPGRFSGRQFSNSRSEMNVSTLELGDSALYLCASSSGTNSRGYTFGSGTRLTVV.

The chain employs TRBV5-1 and TRBJ2-2, with 8 positions matching TRBD1. This CDR3 comprises 16 residues. J gave up 2 bases and V 3 bases, and 6 bases lay outside the gene matches. CDR1 and CDR2 (germline): SGHRS, YFSETQ. The CDR3 sequence: CASSSSAGGNTGELFF. CDR3 sequence (DNA): TGCGCCAGCAGCTCTTCCGCAGGGGGCAACACCGGGGAGCTGTTTTTT. The full variable domain, in which reference TRBV5-1 and TRBJ2-2 provide the parts outside the CDR3, is KAGVTQTPRYLIKTRGQQVTLSCSPISGHRSVSWYQQTPGQGLQFLFEYFSETQRNKGNFPGRFSGRQFSNSRSEMNVSTLELGDSALYLCASSSSAGGNTGELFFGEGSRLTVL.

The V gene is TRBV5-1, the J gene TRBJ1-3; D remains ambiguous. CDR3 length: 14 residues. The ends were cut back, 0 bases at V and 4 bases at J, with 8 bases in the middle. Germline CDR1 and CDR2: SGHRS and YFSETQ. The CDR3 region is CASSLASPGNTIYF. CDR3 nucleotide sequence: TGCGCCAGCAGCTTGGCATCCCCCGGAAACACCATATATTTT.

J is TRBJ2-7 and V is TRBV30, with TRBD1 as a possible D gene (6 bases). Germline assignment: CDR1 GTSNPN and CDR2 SVGIG (reference sequence). This CDR3 contains 13 residues. V was shortened by 2 bases and J by 6 bases, with 14 bases between the two germline ends. The CDR3: CAWSRNRASEQYV. The CDR3 coding sequence is TGTGCCTGGAGTCGTAACAGGGCTTCCGAGCAGTACGTC.

V gene TRBV5-1 combines with J gene TRBJ2-1; 8 bases map to TRBD1. The CDR3 extends over 13 amino acids. Per the germline V gene, CDR1 is SGHRS and CDR2 is YFSETQ. V was pared by 3 bases and J by 8 bases, with 4 bases of the junction left unmatched. CDR3 sequence: CASSWTGSDEQFF. The CDR3 bases are TGCGCCAGCAGCTGGACAGGGAGCGATGAGCAGTTCTTC.

This sequence joins TRBV11-3 and TRBJ2-5, with D possibly being TRBD1 (6 bases). V was trimmed by 1 base and J by 10 bases, leaving 7 bases between them. The CDR3 sequence is 11 residues long. CDR1 is SGHNT, CDR2 YENEEA, per germline. CDR3 region: CASSLGTVQYF. CDR3 bases: TGTGCCAGCAGCTTAGGGACAGTCCAGTACTTC.

The gene calls are TRBV28 and TRBJ2-7; 9 bases are a match to TRBD1. The CDR3 is made up of 14 amino acids. Unmatched junction bases numbered 8, after V lost 6 bases and J lost 5 bases. Germline V gives CDR1 MDHEN, CDR2 SYDVKM. CDR3 in amino acids: CASSTLTGGHEQYV. The CDR3 DNA is TGTGCCAGCAGCACGCTTACAGGGGGCCACGAGCAGTACGTC.

This chain uses TRBV30 with TRBJ2-1; 8 bases are a match to TRBD2. The CDR3 is 14 residues long. The germline V gene has CDR1 GTSNPN and CDR2 SVGIG (reference sequence). The V gene end was trimmed by 5 bases and the J gene end by 6 bases; junction bases not matched to a gene: 9. The CDR3 sequence is CAWGAGDGFNEQFF. For the CDR3, the DNA is TGTGCCTGGGGAGCGGGAGATGGCTTCAATGAGCAGTTCTTC.

The chain has TRBV7-9 and TRBJ1-1; D perhaps matches TRBD1 (6 bases). V was trimmed by 2 bases and J by 6 bases, leaving 7 bases between them. The CDR3 loop spans 12 amino acids. Germline values: CDR1 SEHNR, CDR2 FQNEAQ (reference sequence). CDR3 in DNA: TGTGCCAGCAGCTTAACAGGGTCTGAAGCTTTCTTT. It translates to CASSLTGSEAFF.

This chain uses TRBV12-5 with TRBJ1-1; TRBD1 might be the D (5 bases). Between the trimmed V and J ends, which lost 6 bases and 5 bases, there was a span of 13 bases. The CDR3 is 13 residues long. CDR1 is LGHNT and CDR2 is FRNRAP in the germline V gene. This CDR3 is CASGPGPGTEAFF. DNA of the CDR3: TGTGCTAGTGGCCCGGGCCCAGGGACTGAAGCTTTCTTT.